This entry is about one T cell receptor (beta chain). The V gene lost 5 bases and the J gene lost 6 bases, with 7 bases spanning the gap. The CDR3 totals 11 residues. CDR1 is MNHEY, CDR2 SVGAGI, per germline. The data were obtained in a study of ipilimumab plus nivolumab after autologous stem cell transplantation. The method was immunoSEQ multiplex PCR; TCRdb's version includes in-frame clones alone and lacks a portion of them. The top ten hold about 6.8% of the sample, which has 15,000 to 20,000 clones, 81% seen once. The chain joins TRBV6-5 to TRBJ1-2; D is ambiguous. The sample was PBMCs, taken in a trial of ipilimumab plus nivolumab as post-transplant consolidation. This TCR came from a male donor with diffuse large B-cell lymphoma. CDR3 in DNA: TGTGCCAGCAGTGTTCGGGATGGCTACACCTTC. As protein: CASSVRDGYTF.